The sample holds many counts of the clone carrying this TCR beta chain. The antigen is undetermined. TCRdb analysed the 5' RACE reads with MiXCR anew, one entry per CDR3 protein. The data contain under 450,000 distinct CDR3 sequences, less than 25% of them seen just once; the ten biggest clones take up roughly 13%. The V gene lost 4 bases and the J gene lost 8 bases, with 16 bases spanning the gap. This CDR3 is 14 amino acids long. From germline, CDR1 is SGHRS and CDR2 YFSETQ. This specimen comes from a study of T-cell memory formation after mild COVID-19. Study summary: Largely, the TCR clusters proved donor specific.

Overall study findings and caveats: Pre-infection memory carried some responding clones, suggesting that cross-reactive memory joined. Clones that contracted from day 15 to 85 were balanced CD4/CD8, while later expanders leaned CD4+. For second-wave clones that peaked at day 37, SARS-CoV-2 specificity went unverified.

The receptor comes from an adult woman who had mild COVID-19 (a few samples of this study predate the infection). Cell type and time point are not known. This chain joins TRBV5-1 and TRBJ2-1, with D perhaps given as TRBD1 or TRBD2 (5 bases each). Sequencing was carried out using PBMCs or a T cell subset sorted from them (not recorded which). The CDR3 DNA sequence: TGCGCCAGCAGCCACCGGGGCCTCGAGGATGAGCAGTTCTTC. Translation gives CASSHRGLEDEQFF.